This T cell receptor (beta chain) stems from a study of chemoradiotherapy in HPV16-positive cancers. Produced via immunoSEQ multiplex PCR; TCRdb's table is partial and in-frame only. The sample holds some 5,100 clones, just over 90% seen once. CDR3 length: 15 residues. The germline V gene encodes CDR1 MNHEY and CDR2 SMNVEV (reference sequence). J lost 10 bases, V lost 5 bases, and 10 bases had no gene match. The sample here was blood, taken from a patient who underwent chemoradiotherapy. The origin of this receptor is a human donor with HPV-associated anogenital cancer. V is TRBV27 and J is TRBJ2-1; 11 bases match TRBD2. CDR3 in DNA: TGTGCCAGCAGTCCCCGACTAGCGGGATCCCCGGAGCAGTTCTTC. Translating gives CASSPRLAGSPEQFF.